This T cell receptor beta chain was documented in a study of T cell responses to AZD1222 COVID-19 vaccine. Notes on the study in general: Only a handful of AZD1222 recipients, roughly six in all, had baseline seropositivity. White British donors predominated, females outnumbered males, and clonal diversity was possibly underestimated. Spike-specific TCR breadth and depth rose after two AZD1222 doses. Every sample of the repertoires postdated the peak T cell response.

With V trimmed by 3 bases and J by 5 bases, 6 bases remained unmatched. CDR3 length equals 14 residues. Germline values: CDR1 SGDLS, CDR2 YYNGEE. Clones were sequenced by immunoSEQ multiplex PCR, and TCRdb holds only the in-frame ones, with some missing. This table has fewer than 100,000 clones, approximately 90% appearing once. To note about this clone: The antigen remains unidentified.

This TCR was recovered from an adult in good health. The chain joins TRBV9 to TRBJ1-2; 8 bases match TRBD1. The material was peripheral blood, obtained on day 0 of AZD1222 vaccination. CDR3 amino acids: CASSGTTGEYGYTF. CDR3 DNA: TGTGCCAGCAGCGGAACGACAGGGGAGTATGGCTACACCTTC.